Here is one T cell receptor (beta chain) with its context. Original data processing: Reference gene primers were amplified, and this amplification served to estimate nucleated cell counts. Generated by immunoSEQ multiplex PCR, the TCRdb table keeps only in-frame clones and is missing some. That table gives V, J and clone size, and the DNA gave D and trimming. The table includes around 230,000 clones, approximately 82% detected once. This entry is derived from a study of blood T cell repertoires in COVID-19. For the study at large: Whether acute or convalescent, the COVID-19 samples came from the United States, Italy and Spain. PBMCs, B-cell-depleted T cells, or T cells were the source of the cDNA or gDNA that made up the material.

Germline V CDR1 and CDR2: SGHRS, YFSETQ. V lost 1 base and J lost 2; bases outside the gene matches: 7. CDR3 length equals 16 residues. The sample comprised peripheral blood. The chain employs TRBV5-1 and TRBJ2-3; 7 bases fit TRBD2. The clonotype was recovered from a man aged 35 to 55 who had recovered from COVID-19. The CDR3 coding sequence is TGCGCCAGCAGCTTGCGACGGGGGGATCCCACAGATACGCAGTATTTT. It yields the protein CASSLRRGDPTDTQYF.